The 32 T cell receptor beta chains in this list originate from one sample, sequenced in a study of shared clonotypes between healthy human individuals. Measured with immunoSEQ multiplex PCR; TCRdb has only the in-frame clones, and not every one. Here the sample spans around 980,000 clones, 75% to 85% being singletons. Material: memory CD4+ T cells from PBMCs. Indicated subset: CD45RA-negative fraction. These receptors were obtained from a man between 18 and 35 years old in good health. Some clones in this sample may be carry-over from other donors' samples.

The chain joins TRBV18 to TRBJ1-2; D is unresolved. CDR1 and CDR2 (germline): KGHSH, LQKENI. This CDR3 has 13 residues. V lost 6 bases and J lost 8, with 16 bases in between. The CDR3 DNA reads as TGTGCCAGCTCTTTGACGGAGGGCGCAGGCTACACCTTC. Residues: CASSLTEGAGYTF.

The rearrangement joins TRBV5-1 to TRBJ2-6; maybe TRBD2 (5 bases). Trimming removed 2 bases from V and 1 base from J, with 7 bases in between. Germline CDR1 SGHRS, CDR2 YFSETQ. CDR3 length equals 15 residues. This chain's CDR3 is CASSFGGSGANVLTF. Here the CDR3 DNA reads TGCGCCAGCAGCTTCGGCGGGTCTGGGGCCAACGTCCTGACTTTC.

The genes are TRBV7-3 and TRBJ2-5, with a weak D call TRBD2 (5 bases). The germline CDR1 and CDR2 sequences are SGHTA and FQGTGA. Deletions cut 2 bases from V and 7 bases from J, with 11 bases between. This CDR3 is 13 amino acids long. CDR3 in DNA: TGTGCCAGCAGCTTAGGAGGTTTAGGGACCCAGTACTTC. Protein sequence: CASSLGGLGTQYF.

The J gene is TRBJ2-7, the V gene TRBV18, with D possibly being TRBD1 (5 bases). The CDR3 is 14 amino acids. Germline CDR1 reads KGHSH; CDR2 reads LQKENI. Trimming cost V 3 bases and J 2 bases, with 11 bases left between them. The chain's CDR3 is CASSPLDRAYEQYF. Written as DNA, the CDR3 is TGTGCCAGCTCACCCCTTGACAGAGCCTACGAGCAGTACTTC.

This clone occurred once. The chain uses TRBV5-4 and TRBJ2-1; D gene uncertain. Germline loops: CDR1 SGHNT, CDR2 YYREEE (reference sequence). The CDR3 loop spans 14 amino acids. V was cut by 0 bases and J by 6 bases, with 10 bases left in between. The CDR3 DNA is TGTGCCAGCAGCTTGGAAGCCTTGAGCAATGAGCAGTTCTTC. It translates to CASSLEALSNEQFF. Supplemented by reference TRBV5-4 and TRBJ2-1, the full variable domain reads ETGVTQSPTHLIKTRGQQVTLRCSSQSGHNTVSWYQQALGQGPQFIFQYYREEENGRGNFPPRFSGLQFPNYSSELNVNALELDDSALYLCASSLEALSNEQFFGPGTRLTVL.

V gene TRBV27 combines with J gene TRBJ2-6; tentatively, D is TRBD1 (5 bases). This CDR3 has 17 residues. The V end lost 3 bases, the J end lost 2 bases, and 14 bases lay between the germline ends. Germline-derived CDR1 and CDR2 are MNHEY and SMNVEV (reference sequence). In nucleotides, the CDR3 is TGTGCCAGCAGTTTCAATCGGGCAGGGACTGGGGCCAACGTCCTGACTTTC. This encodes CASSFNRAGTGANVLTF.

V is TRBV21-1 and J is TRBJ2-5; the table's D call, TRBD2, was not checked against the DNA. TRBV21-1 is shown as a pseudogene. The CDR3 contains 21 residues. The CDR3 region has the DNA TGTGCCAGCAGCAAGATTTGGCAAGCCGGGACTAGCGGGAGCCCTAGGGAGACCCAGTACTTC. This encodes CASSKIWQAGTSGSPRETQYF.

This clone appeared a single time. At one boundary the junction diverges from the germline segment, which might be a read error. This chain connects TRBV28 to TRBJ1-5; perhaps TRBD1 as D (5 bases). CDR3 length equals 13 residues. Germline V gene data show CDR1 as MDHEN and CDR2 as SYDVKM. DNA of the CDR3: TGTGCCAGCATGCGACAGATCAATCAGCCCCAGCATTTC. Amino acid sequence: CASMRQINQPQHF. The full variable domain, with the rest looked up from reference TRBV28 and TRBJ1-5, is DVKVTQSSRYLVKRTGEKVFLECVQDMDHENMFWYRQDPGLGLRLIYFSYDVKMKEKGDIPEGYSVSREKKERFSLILESASTNQTSMYLCASMRQINQPQHFGDGTRLSIL.

This clone was seen once. The V call is TRBV30, the J call TRBJ1-2; 7 positions agree with TRBD1. The length of the CDR3 is 13 residues. V was clipped by 2 bases and J by 4 bases; unmatched bases: 4. Germline values: CDR1 GTSNPN, CDR2 SVGIG (reference sequence). The CDR3 loop reads CAWSLSGGYGYTF. DNA of the CDR3: TGTGCCTGGAGTCTCTCAGGGGGCTATGGCTACACCTTC.

The J gene is TRBJ2-1, the V gene TRBV12-1; the table calls TRBD2, which could not be checked here. TRBV12-1 is deemed a pseudogene. CDR3 length equals 19 residues. The CDR3 reads CAIRLPGLASQSSYNEQFF. CDR3 DNA: TGTGCCATTAGACTACCGGGACTAGCGTCCCAGAGCTCCTACAATGAGCAGTTCTTC.

This sequence joins TRBV11-2 and TRBJ2-2; the D call may be TRBD1 or TRBD2 (5 bases each). The CDR3 length is 12 residues. V was cut by 4 bases and J by 12 bases, with 12 bases left in between. The germline V gene encodes CDR1 SGHAT and CDR2 FQNNGV. CDR3 nucleotides: TGTGCCAGCAGCTGGGACCGAACGAAGCTGTTTTTT. It codes for CASSWDRTKLFF.

About this clone itself: Different DNA sequences within this sample yield the same CDR3. The rearrangement uses TRBV5-1 and TRBJ1-1; 8 bases agree with TRBD1. From germline, CDR1 is SGHRS and CDR2 YFSETQ. The ends lost 4 bases at V and 6 bases at J; junction bases unmatched: 2. This CDR3 region has 12 residues. The chain's CDR3 is CASSLQGAEAFF. As DNA, the CDR3 is TGCGCCAGCAGCCTACAGGGGGCTGAAGCTTTCTTT.

This chain joins TRBV11-3 and TRBJ2-7; 9 bases map to TRBD2. V dropped 5 bases and J dropped 3; count of bases not matched to a gene: 5. CDR1 and CDR2 (germline): SGHNT, YENEEA. This CDR3 comprises 14 residues. The CDR3 DNA sequence: TGTGCCAGCAGCCCCGGGACTAGCAGCTACGAGCAGTACTTC. It yields the protein CASSPGTSSYEQYF.

The gene calls are TRBV2 and TRBJ2-3; 8 nucleotides line up with TRBD1. Germline loops: CDR1 SNHLY, CDR2 FYNNEI. The CDR3 runs 16 residues. V was pared by 4 bases and J by 0 bases, with 6 bases of the junction left unmatched. CDR3 nucleotides: TGTGCCAGCAGTGTACAGGGGGACCCTAGCACAGATACGCAGTATTTT. It codes for CASSVQGDPSTDTQYF.

The rearrangement joins TRBV6-6 to TRBJ2-7; D is tentatively TRBD1 or TRBD2 (5 bases each). CDR1 is MNHNY and CDR2 is SVGAGI in the germline V gene (reference sequence). There are 15 residues in the CDR3. Trimming stripped 5 bases from V and 6 bases from J, with 20 bases between. CDR3 bases: TGTGCCAGCAGTCAACAATCAGGGATCCGGGGCGAGCAGTACTTC. Its protein is CASSQQSGIRGEQYF.

The chain uses TRBV2 and TRBJ2-3, with 7 nucleotides matching TRBD1. Germline V gene lookup returns CDR1 SNHLY and CDR2 FYNNEI. The CDR3 length is 15 residues. The V and J ends lost 7 bases and 1 base, in that order; junction bases with no gene match: 8. The chain's CDR3 is CASTKGATGTDTQYF. CDR3 coding DNA: TGTGCCAGCACGAAGGGGGCGACGGGCACAGATACGCAGTATTTT.

The genes are TRBV7-9 and TRBJ2-6; TRBD1 matches at 9 bases. CDR1 and CDR2 (germline): SEHNR, FQNEAQ (reference sequence). With 1 base clipped from V and 3 bases from J, the junction kept 4 bases outside the gene matches. The CDR3 totals 17 residues. CDR3 in amino acids: CASSLDRGRNGANVLTF. CDR3 in DNA: TGTGCCAGCAGCTTAGACAGGGGGCGGAATGGGGCCAACGTCCTGACTTTC.

The chain carries TRBV10-3 and TRBJ2-2; no clear D gene. Per the germline V gene, CDR1 is ENHRY and CDR2 is SYGVKD. Trimming pared 6 bases from V and 3 bases from J, leaving 11 bases between. The CDR3 extends over 14 amino acids. CDR3 amino acids: CAIRGDRDTGELFF. In DNA, the CDR3 is TGTGCCATCAGAGGTGATAGGGACACCGGGGAGCTGTTTTTT.

The chain links TRBV20-1 to TRBJ1-1; D is unresolved. Per the germline V gene, CDR1 is DFQATT and CDR2 is SNEGSKA (reference sequence). The CDR3 covers 11 residues. Here the CDR3 DNA reads TGCAGGGCAACGGGGAACACTGAAGCTTTCTTT. Amino acids: CRATGNTEAFF.

With respect to this clone: A read error is possible here, since a much larger clone lies one base away. V usage is TRBV5-6 and J usage is TRBJ2-7; no reliable D call. V was clipped by 0 bases and J by 6 bases, with 10 bases between them. The germline V gene encodes CDR1 SGHDT and CDR2 YYEEEE. This CDR3 region has 13 residues. CDR3 nucleotide sequence: TGTGCCAGCAGCTTGGTGACTGGCTCCGAGCAGTACTTC. This encodes CASSLVTGSEQYF.

To note about this clone: The same CDR3 is also encoded by other DNA sequences in this sample. The CDR3 reads CASSPLEDTQYF. The CDR3, as DNA: TGTGCCAGCTCACCGCTCGAGGATACGCAGTATTTT. This sequence joins TRBV18 and TRBJ2-3, with unresolved D. The CDR3 extends over 12 amino acids. V shed 3 bases and J shed 6 bases, with 7 bases lying between them. Germline V gene lookup returns CDR1 KGHSH and CDR2 LQKENI. The full variable domain, completed using reference TRBV18 and TRBJ2-3, is NAGVMQNPRHLVRRRGQEARLRCSPMKGHSHVYWYRQLPEEGLKFMVYLQKENIIDESGMPKERFSAEFPKEGPSILRIQQVVRGDSAAYFCASSPLEDTQYFGPGTRLTVL.

The chain couples TRBV5-6 to TRBJ1-6, with TRBD1 matching over 7 bases. The CDR3 length is 15 residues. The V gene's germline CDR1 is SGHDT and CDR2 YYEEEE. The V segment lost 4 bases and the J segment 7 bases; nucleotides outside the gene matches: 8. The CDR3 sequence is CASSKLDRSNSPLHF. In DNA, the CDR3 is TGTGCCAGCAGCAAACTGGACAGGTCCAATTCACCCCTCCACTTT.

CDR3 amino acids: CASSPPGQPKEKLFF. In DNA, the CDR3 is TGTGCCAGCTCACCACCGGGACAACCCAAGGAAAAACTGTTTTTT. This chain uses TRBV18 with TRBJ1-4; D might be TRBD1 (6 bases). The CDR3 is 15 residues long. The germline CDR1 and CDR2 sequences are KGHSH and LQKENI. The V end was cut by 0 bases, the J end by 8 bases, with 13 bases between.

This clone was counted only a few times. The chain is built from TRBV6-1 and TRBJ1-6; no firm D call. This CDR3 region has 11 residues. The V gene lost 2 bases and the J gene lost 13 bases, with 6 bases spanning the gap. Germline values: CDR1 MNHNS, CDR2 SASEGT. DNA for the CDR3: TGTGCCAGCAGTGAATGGGAGCCCCTCCACTTT. Amino acid sequence: CASSEWEPLHF.

This clone was observed a single time. V gene TRBV7-2 combines with J gene TRBJ2-7, with 7 bases identical to TRBD1. With 2 bases clipped from V and 7 bases from J, the junction kept 5 bases outside the gene matches. Germline V lookup: CDR1 SGHTA, CDR2 FQGNSA. The CDR3 is made up of 13 amino acids. This chain's CDR3 is CASSLWAGGEQYF. DNA for the CDR3: TGTGCCAGCAGCTTATGGGCAGGGGGTGAGCAGTACTTC.

The rearrangement joins TRBV28 to TRBJ1-2; a weak D match, TRBD1 (5 bases). Germline loops: CDR1 MDHEN, CDR2 SYDVKM. The CDR3 totals 18 residues. V lost 5 bases, J lost 7 bases, and 29 bases lay in between. The CDR3 bases are TGTGCCAGCAGTCCCATTATCGGGGGATCCTTCGGGTTCGGTGGCTACACCTTC. Its translation is CASSPIIGGSFGFGGYTF.

This clone was seen a few times. The chain has TRBV29-1 and TRBJ2-7; possible D gene TRBD1, 6 bases. Germline assignment: CDR1 SQVTM and CDR2 ANQGSEA. Trimming took off 5 bases at V and 2 bases at J, with 10 bases between the two ends. CDR3 length equals 12 residues. The CDR3 DNA sequence: TGCAGCGTTACCAGGGGACCCTACGAGCAGTACTTC. This codes for CSVTRGPYEQYF.

As to this clone: The sample contains more than one DNA sequence encoding this CDR3. This chain links TRBV7-7 with TRBJ1-1; D not resolved. The V gene's germline CDR1 is SSHAT and CDR2 FNYEAQ (reference sequence). This CDR3 comprises 13 residues. Trimming pared 4 bases from V and 2 bases from J, leaving 8 bases between. CDR3 sequence (DNA): TGTGCCAGCAGCTCGCAGATTAACACTGAAGCTTTCTTT. Its protein is CASSSQINTEAFF.

With respect to this clone: Additional DNA sequences in this sample encode the identical CDR3. This chain connects TRBV2 to TRBJ2-7; perhaps TRBD1 as D (6 bases). Germline lookup yields CDR1 SNHLY and CDR2 FYNNEI. V lost 6 bases and J 4 bases, leaving 10 bases between the germline ends. This CDR3 is built from 12 residues. Here the CDR3 reads CASRVQGYEQYF. The DNA for the CDR3 is TGTGCCAGCAGGGTACAGGGTTACGAGCAGTACTTC.

This chain connects TRBV9 to TRBJ2-1; 9 bases align to TRBD1. J gave up 9 bases and V 2 bases, and 12 bases lay outside the gene matches. Germline assignment: CDR1 SGDLS and CDR2 YYNGEE. CDR3 length: 16 residues. CDR3 in amino acids: CASSVLAQGASGEQFF. In DNA form, the CDR3 reads TGTGCCAGCAGCGTCCTCGCACAGGGGGCGAGCGGTGAGCAGTTCTTC.

This clone was counted once. The V and J genes are TRBV30 and TRBJ1-5, with D tentatively TRBD1 (5 bases). Germline lookup yields CDR1 GTSNPN and CDR2 SVGIG (reference sequence). This CDR3 contains 15 residues. V shed 7 bases and J shed 0 bases, with 16 bases lying between them. CDR3 nucleotide sequence: TGTGCCTTAGACAGCTCAGCAGTTAGCAATCAGCCCCAGCATTTT. It yields the protein CALDSSAVSNQPQHF.

A note on this clone: Other DNA sequences in the same sample also yield this CDR3. This sequence joins TRBV7-9 and TRBJ1-1, with D unclear. V was cut by 1 base and J by 1 base, with 7 bases left in between. This CDR3 has 14 amino acids. CDR1 and CDR2 from the germline V gene are SEHNR and FQNEAQ (reference sequence). The CDR3 sequence is CASSLEGRNTEAFF. DNA for the CDR3: TGTGCCAGCAGCTTAGAGGGCAGGAACACTGAAGCTTTCTTT.